This TCR beta chain appears in the sequencing data of a study of OX40 agonist ivuxolimab in advanced cancers. Across the study: Patients achieving partial responses numbered three: one hepatocellular carcinoma case and two cutaneous melanoma cases.

Study observations and caveats: At 0.1 to 3.0 mg/kg and by week 6, CD4+ and CD8+ T cells in the blood had expanded clonally.

CDR3 length: 14 amino acids. Germline V gene data show CDR1 as SGHRS and CDR2 as YFSETQ. Trimming pared 0 bases from V and 5 bases from J, leaving 11 bases between. In the case of this clone: The antigen is unknown.

Peripheral blood came from all dose cohorts at three timepoints. The assay was immunoSEQ multiplex PCR, and TCRdb's table has in-frame clones only and misses some. This sample yields approximately 51,000 clones, of which over 75% are seen a single time; 2% to 2.5% belongs to the top ten. The clonotype originates from an adult with an advanced solid tumor such as melanoma, head and neck, liver or kidney cancer. The sequencing here drew on CD4+ or CD8+ T cells sorted from blood, taken in a trial of the OX40 agonist ivuxolimab. The chain recombines TRBV5-1 with TRBJ2-5; D is perhaps TRBD1 (5 bases). CDR3 protein: CASSLDRWTETQYF. DNA of the CDR3: TGCGCCAGCAGCTTGGACAGGTGGACGGAGACCCAGTACTTC.